A single sample gave rise to the 32 T cell receptor beta chains below, sequenced in a study of blood T cell repertoires in COVID-19. Clones were read by immunoSEQ multiplex PCR, and TCRdb kept only the in-frame ones, dropping some. Of about 40,000 clones in the sample, roughly 88% were seen once. Sequencing was done on a sample of peripheral blood. The receptors come from an older woman with acute or convalescent COVID-19.

V gene TRBV6-2 or TRBV6-3 combines with J gene TRBJ1-5; D not certain. CDR3 size: 17 residues. Germline lookup yields CDR1 MNHEY and CDR2 SVGEGT. Trimming cost V 6 bases and J 0 bases, with 18 bases left between them. CDR3 nucleotides: TGTGCCAGCAGCCCCCTCGGCGGAACATATAGCAATCAGCCCCAGCATTTT. Its protein is CASSPLGGTYSNQPQHF.

The chain is built from TRBV7-9 and TRBJ2-7; TRBD1 aligns across 10 bases. This CDR3 is built from 14 residues. Germline V lookup: CDR1 SEHNR, CDR2 FQNEAQ (reference sequence). The V segment lost 4 bases and the J segment 7 bases; nucleotides outside the gene matches: 7. The CDR3 here is CASSSDRGLEEQYV. For the CDR3, the DNA is TGTGCCAGCAGCTCCGACAGGGGGCTAGAGGAGCAGTACGTC.

The chain carries TRBV27 and TRBJ1-5, with D uncertain. CDR1 MNHEY and CDR2 SMNVEV come from the germline V gene (reference sequence). The CDR3 length is 15 residues. Trimming shortened V by 2 bases and J by 0 bases, and 8 bases separated the two germline ends. The CDR3 is CASSLGLYSNQPQHF. CDR3 bases: TGTGCCAGCAGTTTAGGGCTGTATAGCAATCAGCCCCAGCATTTT.

For the CDR3, the DNA is TGTGCCAGCAGTTATACTGCCCCCGACAATGAGCAGTTCTTC. It is translated as CASSYTAPDNEQFF. This chain connects TRBV6-5 to TRBJ2-1, with D unclear. The V and J ends lost 3 bases and 5 bases respectively, with 11 bases between them. This CDR3 region has 14 residues. Germline loops: CDR1 MNHEY, CDR2 SVGAGI.

This chain uses TRBV9 with TRBJ2-3; 10 bases map to TRBD1. V shed 0 bases, J shed 5 bases, and the junction held 9 bases outside the gene matches. This CDR3 region has 17 residues. Germline CDR1 is SGDLS and CDR2 is YYNGEE. This chain's CDR3 is CASSVAGTGDGLDTQYF. The CDR3 coding sequence is TGTGCCAGCAGCGTAGCAGGGACAGGGGACGGATTAGATACGCAGTATTTT.

The chain is built from TRBV4-2 and TRBJ2-2; 8 nucleotides align to TRBD2. Per germline, CDR1 LGHNA and CDR2 YNFKEQ. Trimming at V came to 1 base and at J to 6 bases, leaving 1 base not matched to a gene. CDR3 length equals 14 residues. The CDR3: CASSQVAGSGELFF. The CDR3 bases are TGTGCCAGCAGCCAAGTAGCGGGATCCGGGGAGCTGTTTTTT.

The V call is TRBV11-2, the J call TRBJ2-1; 8 nucleotides agree with TRBD2. V lost 9 bases and J lost 2; bases outside the gene matches: 15. Germline values: CDR1 SGHAT, CDR2 FQNNGV. This CDR3 contains 17 residues. The CDR3 loop is CASKPVLGSGAYNEQFF. The CDR3 bases are TGTGCCAGTAAACCCGTCCTTGGTAGCGGGGCCTACAATGAGCAGTTCTTC.

The chain employs TRBV29-1 and TRBJ2-5; 8 positions match TRBD2. This CDR3 has 16 residues. Losses at the gene ends were 1 base for V and 5 bases for J; bases not matched to a gene: 12. CDR1 SQVTM and CDR2 ANQGSEA come from the germline V gene. This CDR3 is CSVEGVQAGVGETQYF. CDR3 in DNA: TGCAGCGTTGAAGGTGTCCAAGCGGGAGTCGGGGAGACCCAGTACTTC.

This clone was seen once. The chain uses TRBV3-1 (or the pseudogene TRBV3-2) and TRBJ1-2; D not resolved. This CDR3 is 12 amino acids long. The V end lost 3 bases, the J end lost 9 bases, and 11 bases lay between the germline ends. Germline values: CDR1 LGHDT, CDR2 YNNKEL (reference sequence). CDR3 residues: CASSQSRVRYTF. The DNA of the CDR3 is TGTGCCAGCAGCCAGTCGAGGGTCCGCTACACCTTC.

The chain carries TRBV7-2 and TRBJ1-5; D might be TRBD1 (5 bases). The CDR3 extends over 14 amino acids. Germline-derived CDR1 and CDR2 are SGHTA and FQGNSA. Trimming took 1 base from V and 7 from J, leaving 11 bases between them. The CDR3 bases are TGTGCCAGCAGCTTAGGATTGTCAGGGCAGCCCCAGCATTTT. Amino acids: CASSLGLSGQPQHF.

This clone appeared once. This chain joins TRBV10-3 and TRBJ2-5; D might be TRBD2 (6 bases). V was clipped by 8 bases and J by 4 bases, with 11 bases between them. CDR1 and CDR2 from the germline V gene are ENHRY and SYGVKD. This CDR3 contains 12 residues. This CDR3 is CAIGREGETQYF. The CDR3 region has the DNA TGTGCCATCGGGCGGGAAGGAGAGACCCAGTACTTC.

This sequence joins TRBV14 and TRBJ2-3, with D perhaps TRBD2 (5 bases). Trimming cost V 3 bases and J 7 bases, with 14 bases left between them. In germline, CDR1 is SGHDN, CDR2 FVKESK. The CDR3 sequence is 14 residues long. The CDR3 loop is CASSHPGLGNTQYF. The CDR3 DNA sequence: TGTGCCAGCAGCCACCCCGGACTGGGAAATACGCAGTATTTT.

The chain uses TRBV7-7 and TRBJ2-5; tentative D call: TRBD1 (6 bases). Germline CDR1 and CDR2: SSHAT and FNYEAQ (reference sequence). V was clipped by 1 base and J by 0 bases, with 9 bases between them. The CDR3 runs to 15 residues. DNA for the CDR3: TGTGCCAGCAGCTTAGAGGGGGAGTACCAAGAGACCCAGTACTTC. This translates into CASSLEGEYQETQYF. Using reference TRBV7-7 and TRBJ2-5 for the parts outside the CDR3, the full variable domain is GAGVSQSPRYKVTKRGQDVTLRCDPISSHATLYWYQQALGQGPEFLTYFNYEAQPDKSGLPSDRFSAERPEGSISTLTIQRTEQRDSAMYRCASSLEGEYQETQYFGPGTRLLVL.

The V and J genes are TRBV5-6 and TRBJ2-1; TRBD2 agrees at 10 bases. This CDR3 is 14 amino acids long. The V gene end was trimmed by 0 bases and the J gene end by 12 bases; junction bases not matched to a gene: 6. Germline values: CDR1 SGHDT, CDR2 YYEEEE. The CDR3 nucleotides are TGTGCCAGCAGCTTGGTTAGCGGGGGGCCCAGGCAGTTCTTC. Its protein product is CASSLVSGGPRQFF.

This sequence joins TRBV9 and TRBJ2-1, with TRBD2 identical over 8 bases. Germline V CDR1 and CDR2: SGDLS, YYNGEE. The V gene end was trimmed by 0 bases and the J gene end by 5 bases; junction bases not matched to a gene: 13. The CDR3 runs to 18 residues. This CDR3 reads CASSVATVGTSPHNEQFF. The CDR3 DNA reads as TGTGCCAGCAGCGTAGCTACGGTTGGGACTAGTCCCCACAATGAGCAGTTCTTC.

V gene TRBV11-2 combines with J gene TRBJ1-3, with D tentatively TRBD1 (5 bases). Germline V gene sequence: CDR1 SGHAT, CDR2 FQNNGV. The CDR3 length is 14 residues. Deletions cut 4 bases from V and 4 bases from J, with 11 bases between. This CDR3 reads CASSSQTEGNTIYF. The CDR3 DNA follows: TGTGCCAGCAGCTCCCAGACAGAAGGAAACACCATATATTTT.

This chain joins TRBV6-5 and TRBJ1-2; no definite D call. CDR3 length: 15 amino acids. In germline, CDR1 is MNHEY, CDR2 SVGAGI. V lost 6 bases to trimming and J lost 0 bases, with 14 bases between them. CDR3 nucleotides: TGTGCCAGCAGCACAACGGGCGGGACTAACTATGGCTACACCTTC. It encodes CASSTTGGTNYGYTF.

The rearrangement joins TRBV7-2 to TRBJ2-5; TRBD2 aligns across 7 bases. The germline V gene has CDR1 SGHTA and CDR2 FQGNSA. This CDR3 has 15 residues. Losses at the gene ends were 4 bases for V and 2 bases for J; bases not matched to a gene: 7. This chain's CDR3 is CASSSYGGGQETQYF. DNA for the CDR3: TGTGCCAGCAGCTCTTATGGGGGGGGGCAAGAGACCCAGTACTTC.

The rearrangement links TRBV5-1 to TRBJ2-3; weak D call: TRBD2 (5 bases). Germline values: CDR1 SGHRS, CDR2 YFSETQ. The CDR3 covers 15 residues. V was pared by 7 bases and J by 0 bases, with 15 bases between. Here the CDR3 reads CASLSGGSSTDTQYF. CDR3 DNA: TGCGCCAGCCTAAGCGGCGGATCTAGCACAGATACGCAGTATTTT. The full variable domain, completed using reference TRBV5-1 and TRBJ2-3, is KAGVTQTPRYLIKTRGQQVTLSCSPISGHRSVSWYQQTPGQGLQFLFEYFSETQRNKGNFPGRFSGRQFSNSRSEMNVSTLELGDSALYLCASLSGGSSTDTQYFGPGTRLTVL.

The chain uses TRBV28 and TRBJ2-2, with D perhaps TRBD1 (6 bases). The V gene's germline CDR1 is MDHEN and CDR2 SYDVKM. CDR3 length: 15 residues. With 7 bases removed from V and 5 bases from J, the gap between germline ends came to 17 bases. Here the CDR3 DNA reads TGTGCCAGCATCTTAGGGGGAGTTGGAACCGGGGAGCTGTTTTTT. It is translated as CASILGGVGTGELFF.

The chain is built from TRBV5-1 and TRBJ2-2; 9 nucleotides line up with TRBD1. Per the germline V gene, CDR1 is SGHRS and CDR2 is YFSETQ. The CDR3 consists of 16 residues. V shed 3 bases, J shed 5 bases, and the junction held 8 bases outside the gene matches. The CDR3 DNA reads TGCGCCAGCAGCTCTAGGGGACAGGGCGGAACCGGGGAGCTGTTTTTT. It codes for CASSSRGQGGTGELFF.

The genes are TRBV28 and TRBJ1-2; perhaps TRBD1 as D (6 bases). Trimming removed 4 bases at V and 8 bases at J, with 11 bases between. Germline V lookup: CDR1 MDHEN, CDR2 SYDVKM. This CDR3 spans 12 amino acids. The CDR3 DNA sequence: TGTGCCAGCAGTTCAACAGGGAAGGGCTACACCTTC. Translating it yields CASSSTGKGYTF.

The chain has TRBV7-8 and TRBJ2-7; D possibly corresponds to TRBD1 (6 bases). From germline, CDR1 is SGHVS and CDR2 FQNEAQ. The germline V and J ends were trimmed by 4 bases and 3 bases, with 10 bases remaining between them. There are 13 residues in the CDR3. The chain's CDR3 is CASSSDRNYEQYV. CDR3 sequence (DNA): TGTGCCAGCAGCTCAGACAGGAACTACGAGCAGTACGTC.

V and J are TRBV2 and TRBJ2-1; D is uncertain. The CDR3 has 12 amino acids. Trimming shortened V by 4 bases and J by 3 bases, and 4 bases separated the two germline ends. Germline CDR1 reads SNHLY; CDR2 reads FYNNEI. The CDR3 nucleotides are TGTGCCAGCAGTGTATACTACAATGAGCAGTTCTTC. The encoded protein is CASSVYYNEQFF.

V is TRBV19 and J is TRBJ2-2; perhaps TRBD2 as D (5 bases). The CDR3 has 16 residues. Trimming took 5 bases from V and 5 from J, leaving 18 bases between them. Germline lookup yields CDR1 LNHDA and CDR2 SQIVND (reference sequence). The CDR3 region has the DNA TGTGCCAGTAGTTTGATAGTGGGAGTGAATACCGGGGAGCTGTTTTTT. Residues: CASSLIVGVNTGELFF.

V usage is TRBV4-2 and J usage is TRBJ2-5, with D perhaps matching TRBD1 (6 bases). V was cut by 5 bases and J by 2 bases, with 9 bases left in between. Germline V lookup: CDR1 LGHNA, CDR2 YNFKEQ. This CDR3 has 13 residues. The CDR3: CASSWQGQETQYF. In nucleotides, the CDR3 is TGTGCCAGCAGCTGGCAGGGGCAAGAGACCCAGTACTTC.

V usage is TRBV9 and J usage is TRBJ1-1; D ambiguous. CDR3 length: 13 residues. The germline CDR1 and CDR2 sequences are SGDLS and YYNGEE. Between the trimmed V and J ends, which lost 0 bases and 4 bases, there was a span of 7 bases. CDR3 in amino acids: CASSVDFRTEAFF. The CDR3 DNA reads TGTGCCAGCAGCGTAGATTTCCGCACTGAAGCTTTCTTT.

This chain uses TRBV6-1 with TRBJ2-1; 11 nucleotides agree with TRBD2. Germline V lookup: CDR1 MNHNS, CDR2 SASEGT. The CDR3 has 15 residues. V was clipped by 2 bases and J by 5 bases; unmatched bases: 2. The CDR3 sequence is CASSETSGGHNEQFF. The DNA of the CDR3 is TGTGCCAGCAGTGAAACTAGCGGGGGCCACAATGAGCAGTTCTTC.

CDR3 bases: TGCGCCAGCAGCTTGGGGGTTGGTGGGACAGGTAGCTCTGGGGCCAACGTCCTGACTTTC. Its translation is CASSLGVGGTGSSGANVLTF. The genes are TRBV5-1 and TRBJ2-6; 8 bases fit TRBD1. Germline values: CDR1 SGHRS, CDR2 YFSETQ. The CDR3 is made up of 20 amino acids. The V segment lost 0 bases and the J segment 0 bases; nucleotides outside the gene matches: 11.

This chain joins TRBV11-2 and TRBJ1-1, with TRBD1 matching 9 bases. V was clipped by 1 base and J by 3 bases; unmatched bases: 3. Germline V gene sequence: CDR1 SGHAT, CDR2 FQNNGV. The CDR3 length is 15 residues. CDR3 sequence: CASSLGRTGDTEAFF. The CDR3 DNA reads as TGTGCCAGCAGCTTAGGGAGGACAGGGGACACTGAAGCTTTCTTT.

This CDR3 is CASSLVGEVGLPNTGELFF. The CDR3 DNA is TGTGCCAGCAGCTTGGTTGGTGAGGTGGGACTCCCGAACACCGGGGAGCTGTTTTTT. The V and J genes are TRBV5-6 and TRBJ2-2; D might be TRBD2 (6 bases). The CDR3 has 19 residues. Germline values: CDR1 SGHDT, CDR2 YYEEEE. Trimming removed 0 bases from V and 0 bases from J, with 18 bases in between.

The V gene is TRBV11-2, the J gene TRBJ2-1; D gene unclear. V was clipped by 5 bases and J by 6 bases, with 5 bases between them. The germline V gene has CDR1 SGHAT and CDR2 FQNNGV. This CDR3 has 11 amino acids. The CDR3 loop reads CASSVSNEQFF. CDR3 bases: TGTGCCAGCAGCGTCTCCAATGAGCAGTTCTTC.